The entry below gives a single TCR beta chain sequence along with its context. The antigen remains unidentified. A much larger clone differs by one base, so this may be a read error. Because it lacks the conserved phenylalanine or tryptophan at the end, this CDR3 is likely a read error. This entry comes from a study of CD8+CD57+ T cells in acquired aplastic anemia. Study-level information: Each DNA sample taken from sorted CD4+ and CD8+ cells came to around 2.9 ug on average. Overall study findings and caveats: Between patients and controls, CD8+ Simpson's diversity did not vary significantly. Researchers report that 25 to 35 CD8+ CDR3 sequences appeared in both patients and controls.

The CDR3 totals 18 residues. Losses at the gene ends were 9 bases for V and 1 base for J; bases not matched to a gene: 20. Per the germline V gene, CDR1 is LNHDA and CDR2 is SQIVND (reference sequence). The study profiled TCR beta VDJ and CDR3 using genomic DNA as template. TCRdb fed the reads into MiXCR, producing one record per CDR3 protein. The table lists about 220,000 distinct CDR3 sequences, about 37% of them singletons. The sequence derives from a human donor in good health, serving as a control. The chain is built from TRBV19 and TRBJ1-1; 7 nucleotides line up with TRBD1. The sequenced sample was sorted CD4+, CD8+, or CD8+CD57+ T cells (not recorded which) from PBMCs. The CDR3 loop reads CASLNTGDWGRRNTEAFL. In DNA, the CDR3 is TGTGCCAGCTTAAATACAGGGGATTGGGGACGGAGGAACACTGAAGCTTTCCTT.